The 5 T cell receptor beta chains listed next were all sequenced from one sample in a study of T-cell memory formation after mild COVID-19. TCRdb fed the 5' RACE reads into MiXCR, producing one record per CDR3 protein. In the table there are roughly 310,000 distinct CDR3 sequences, less than 20% of which are singletons. Sequencing was performed on PBMCs or a T cell subset sorted from them (not recorded which). The receptors derive from a man aged 18 to 30 who had mild COVID-19 (a few samples of this study predate the infection). Cell type and time point are not known.

This clonotype occurred many times. The chain couples TRBV5-6 to TRBJ2-7; no definite D call. Germline CDR1 is SGHDT and CDR2 is YYEEEE. V gave up 0 bases and J gave up 2 bases, with 3 bases separating them. This CDR3 has 12 amino acids. CDR3 region: CASSLGAYEQYV. The CDR3 region has the DNA TGTGCCAGCAGCTTGGGCGCCTACGAGCAGTACGTC.

This CDR3 is CASSLSPRGFGETQYF. DNA of the CDR3: TGCGCCAGCAGCTTGTCCCCCAGAGGGTTTGGGGAGACCCAGTACTTC. This rearrangement joins TRBV5-1 to TRBJ2-5; tentatively, D is TRBD2 (5 bases). With 1 base removed from V and 5 bases from J, the gap between germline ends came to 18 bases. The CDR3 sequence is 16 residues long. CDR1 SGHRS and CDR2 YFSETQ come from the germline V gene.

This clonotype was found many times. The chain has TRBV12-5 and TRBJ2-1; D unclear. Trimming pared 0 bases from V and 7 bases from J, leaving 1 base between. The germline V gene encodes CDR1 LGHNT and CDR2 FRNRAP. The CDR3 is 11 amino acids. CDR3 loop: CASGLVNEQFF. The CDR3 DNA follows: TGTGCTAGTGGTTTGGTAAATGAGCAGTTCTTC.

This clonotype was detected a few times. The J gene is TRBJ2-2, the V gene TRBV4-2, with a weak D call TRBD1 (5 bases). Germline assignment: CDR1 LGHNA and CDR2 YNFKEQ. V shed 0 bases and J shed 4 bases, with 9 bases lying between them. The CDR3 is made up of 15 amino acids. The DNA of the CDR3 is TGTGCCAGCAGCCAAGATTGGCAGGGCACCGGGGAGCTGTTTTTT. Protein sequence: CASSQDWQGTGELFF.

The chain employs TRBV20-1 and TRBJ1-2, with 9 positions matching TRBD1. V was clipped by 3 bases and J by 5 bases; unmatched bases: 4. The CDR3 covers 13 residues. CDR1 DFQATT and CDR2 SNEGSKA come from the germline V gene (reference sequence). The CDR3, as DNA: TGCAGTGCTAGCGTACAGGGGGCGTATGGCTACACCTTC. It encodes CSASVQGAYGYTF.